This entry concerns a single T cell receptor beta chain. Its specificity is unknown. Each TCR beta cDNA library carried unique molecular identifiers. MiXCR was run by TCRdb on the PCR reads, yielding one entry per CDR3 protein. The sample contains almost 700,000 distinct CDR3 sequences, around 64% of which appear only once. The data are from a study of post-analysis software for immune sequencing data. Study-level points and caveats: The study found TRBV5-6, TRBV5-1 and TRBV20-1 among about five TRBV segments more frequent in patients than controls.

This CDR3 has 18 amino acids. Germline V CDR1 and CDR2: SGDLS, YYNGEE. The trim removed 1 base at V and 6 bases at J, leaving 15 bases unmatched. Source material: blood. The TCR sequence derives from a girl aged 2 to 10 with multiple sclerosis. The chain couples TRBV9 to TRBJ2-1; 8 bases map to TRBD2. The CDR3 sequence: CASSVPAAGREVVNEQFF. CDR3 bases: TGTGCCAGCAGCGTACCTGCCGCGGGGCGGGAGGTAGTCAATGAGCAGTTCTTC.